The T cell receptor (beta chain) described here comes from a study of blood T cell repertoires in COVID-19. On the study more broadly: PBMCs, B-cell-depleted T cells, or T cells provided the cDNA or gDNA that made up the material.

This clone was observed a single time. Only in-frame clones appear in the TCRdb table, and some are missing; sequencing was by immunoSEQ multiplex PCR. The table records 150,000 or so clones, 65% to 90% of them present only once. Per germline, CDR1 SQVTM and CDR2 ANQGSEA. The V gene lost 2 bases and the J gene lost 7 bases, with 13 bases spanning the gap. The CDR3 loop spans 13 amino acids. The rearrangement joins TRBV29-1 to TRBJ2-3; TRBD2 might be the D (6 bases). This clonotype originated in a middle-aged man who had recovered from COVID-19. The sample comprised PBMCs or T cells enriched from blood (not recorded which). The CDR3 sequence: CSVERQGGNTQYF. CDR3 sequence (DNA): TGCAGCGTTGAAAGGCAGGGAGGTAATACGCAGTATTTT.